In this sample, the clone carrying this T cell receptor beta chain turned up once. The CDR3 loop spans 15 amino acids. Germline-derived CDR1 and CDR2 are MNHEY and SMNVEV (reference sequence). The V segment lost 7 bases and the J segment 2 bases; nucleotides outside the gene matches: 8. TCRdb recomputed calls from the RACE reads with MiXCR, one row per CDR3 protein. The table lists fewer than 95,000 distinct CDR3 sequences, approximately 11% of them singletons, with about 2% in the top ten. The source of the sample is a study of human T cells and chemical hapten exposure. As for the study in general: In the sensitization step, 2% DPC was placed on approximately 2 cm by approximately 2 cm of upper inner arm skin. Per-sample TCR yield variability stemmed mainly from small pooled library volume differences.

Indicated time point: patch test 2, 6 weeks after DPC sensitization. The treatment was: therapeutic diphenylcyclopropenone sensitization with weekly scalp DPC. This sequence originates from a man aged 35-49 years with alopecia areata. Some clones in this sample may be carry-over from other donors' samples. The material sequenced was whole blood, taken in connection with sensitization to the hapten diphenylcyclopropenone (DPC). The rearrangement uses TRBV27 and TRBJ2-3; 8 bases align to TRBD2. CDR3 sequence: CASKRAGVYTDTQYF. As DNA, the CDR3 is TGTGCCAGCAAGCGAGCGGGAGTTTACACAGATACGCAGTATTTT.